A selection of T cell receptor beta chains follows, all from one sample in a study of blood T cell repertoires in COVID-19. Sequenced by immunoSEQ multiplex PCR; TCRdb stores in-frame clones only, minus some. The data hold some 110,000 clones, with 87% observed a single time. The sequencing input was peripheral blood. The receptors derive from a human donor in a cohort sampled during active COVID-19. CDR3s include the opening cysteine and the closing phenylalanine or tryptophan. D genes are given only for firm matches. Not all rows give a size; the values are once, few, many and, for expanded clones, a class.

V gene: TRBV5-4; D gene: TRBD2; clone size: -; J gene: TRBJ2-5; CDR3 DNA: TGTGCCAGCAGGATAAAACTAGCGGGGGGCGGGCAAGAGACCCAGTACTTC; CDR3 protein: CASRIKLAGGGQETQYF
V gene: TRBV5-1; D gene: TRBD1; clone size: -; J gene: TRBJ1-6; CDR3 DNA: TGCGCCAGCAGCCCACAGGGGTCACCCCTCCACTTT; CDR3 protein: CASSPQGSPLHF
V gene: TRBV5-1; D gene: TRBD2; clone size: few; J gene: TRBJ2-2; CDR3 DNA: TGCGCCAGCAGCTTGGGACTAGCAATCGGGGAGCTGTTTTTT; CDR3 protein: CASSLGLAIGELFF
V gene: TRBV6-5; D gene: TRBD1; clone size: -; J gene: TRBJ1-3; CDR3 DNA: TGTGCCAGCGGGGGACAGAAGAGCTCTGGAAACACCATATATTTT; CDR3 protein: CASGGQKSSGNTIYF
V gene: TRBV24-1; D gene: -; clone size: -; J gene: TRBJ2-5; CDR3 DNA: TGTGCCACCAGTGAAATAGAATATGAGACCCAGTACTTC; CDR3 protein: CATSEIEYETQYF
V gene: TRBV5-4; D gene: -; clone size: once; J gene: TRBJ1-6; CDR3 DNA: TGTGCCAGCAGCTCTACACTAATACGGGAAACCGATAATTCACCCCTCCACTTT; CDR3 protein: CASSSTLIRETDNSPLHF
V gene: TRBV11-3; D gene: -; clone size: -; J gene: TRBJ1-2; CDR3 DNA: TGTGCCAGCAGCGGCGGGCGGTACTATGGCTACACCTTC; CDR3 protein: CASSGGRYYGYTF
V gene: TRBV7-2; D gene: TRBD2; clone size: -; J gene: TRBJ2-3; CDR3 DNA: TGTGCCAGCAGCTGGCGCCCCACGGGACTAGCGGGAGGAGGTGATACGCAGTATTTT; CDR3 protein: CASSWRPTGLAGGGDTQYF
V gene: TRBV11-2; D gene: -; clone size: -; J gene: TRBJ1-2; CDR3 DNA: TGTGCCAGCAGCTCCCAGGGTTTTGGCTACACCTTC; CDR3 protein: CASSSQGFGYTF
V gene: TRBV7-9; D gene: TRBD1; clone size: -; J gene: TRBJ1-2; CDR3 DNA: TGTGCCAGCAGCAGGGGACAGGGTGACTATGGCTACACCTTC; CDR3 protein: CASSRGQGDYGYTF
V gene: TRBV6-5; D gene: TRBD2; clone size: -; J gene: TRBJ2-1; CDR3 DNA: TGTGCCAGCAGTTATAACAGCCGGGGGGGGCAGGATGAGCAGTTCTTC; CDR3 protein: CASSYNSRGGQDEQFF
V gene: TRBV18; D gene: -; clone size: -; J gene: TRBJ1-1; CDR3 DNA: TGTGCCAGCTCACCGAACGCGGACAACTCTCACCCTGAAGCTTTCTTT; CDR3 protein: CASSPNADNSHPEAFF
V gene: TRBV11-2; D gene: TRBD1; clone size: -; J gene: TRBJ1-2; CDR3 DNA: TGTGCCAGCAGCCTGGGACAGGGGGCTGATGGCTACACCTTC; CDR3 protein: CASSLGQGADGYTF
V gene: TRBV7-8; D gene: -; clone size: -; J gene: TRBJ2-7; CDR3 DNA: TGTGCCAGCAGCCCGGGGGTGGGTCCCAACGAGCAGTACTTC; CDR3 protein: CASSPGVGPNEQYF
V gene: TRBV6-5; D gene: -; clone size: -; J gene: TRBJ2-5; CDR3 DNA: TGTGCCAGCAGTCGCGACATAACCCAAGAGACCCAGTACTTC; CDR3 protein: CASSRDITQETQYF
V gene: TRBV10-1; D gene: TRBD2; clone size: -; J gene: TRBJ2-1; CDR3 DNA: TGCGCCAGCAGTGACTCTAGCGGGGGTTACAATGAGCAGTTCTTC; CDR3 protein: CASSDSSGGYNEQFF
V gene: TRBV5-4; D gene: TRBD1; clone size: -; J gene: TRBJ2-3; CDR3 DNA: TGTGCCAGCAGCGTGGACAGGGGGACAGATACGCAGTATTTT; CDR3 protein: CASSVDRGTDTQYF
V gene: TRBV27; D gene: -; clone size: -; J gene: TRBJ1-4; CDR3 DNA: TGTGCCAGCAGTTTGACTCGGCCCCCTAATGAAAAACTGTTTTTT; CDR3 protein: CASSLTRPPNEKLFF
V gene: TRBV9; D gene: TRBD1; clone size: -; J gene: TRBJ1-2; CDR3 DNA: TGTGCCAGCAGCGTCGACAGGGGAGAATATGGCTACACCTTC; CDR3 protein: CASSVDRGEYGYTF
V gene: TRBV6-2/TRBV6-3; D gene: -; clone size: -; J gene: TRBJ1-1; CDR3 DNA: TGTGCCAGCAGTTCGACAGCCTGGACTGAAGCTTTCTTT; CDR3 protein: CASSSTAWTEAFF
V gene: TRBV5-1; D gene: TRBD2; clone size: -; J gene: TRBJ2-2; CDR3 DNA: TGCGCCAGCATCTTGGGAACTAGCGGGAGCCCCGGGGAGCTGTTTTTT; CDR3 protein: CASILGTSGSPGELFF
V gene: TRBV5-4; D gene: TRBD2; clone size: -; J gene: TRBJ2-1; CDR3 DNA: TGTGCCAGCAGACCGAGACCAGCGGGACGTTCCTACAATGAGCAGTTCTTC; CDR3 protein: CASRPRPAGRSYNEQFF
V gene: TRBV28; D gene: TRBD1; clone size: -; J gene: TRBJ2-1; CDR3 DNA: TGTGCCAGCAGTACCATGGGACAGGTCCGCAATGAGCAGTTCTTC; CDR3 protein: CASSTMGQVRNEQFF
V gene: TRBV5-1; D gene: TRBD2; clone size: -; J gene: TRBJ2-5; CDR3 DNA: TGCGCCAGCAGCTTGGCTAGCGGGGGAGGGGAGACCCAGTACTTC; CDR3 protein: CASSLASGGGETQYF
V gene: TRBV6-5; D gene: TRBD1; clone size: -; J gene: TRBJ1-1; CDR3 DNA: TGTGCCAGCAGTTACTCCAGACAGGGATTGACTGAAGCTTTCTTT; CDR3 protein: CASSYSRQGLTEAFF
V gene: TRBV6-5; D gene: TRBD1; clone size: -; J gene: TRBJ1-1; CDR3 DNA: TGTGCCAGCAGTTGGGGACAGGTGAACACTGAAGCTTTCTTT; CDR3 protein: CASSWGQVNTEAFF